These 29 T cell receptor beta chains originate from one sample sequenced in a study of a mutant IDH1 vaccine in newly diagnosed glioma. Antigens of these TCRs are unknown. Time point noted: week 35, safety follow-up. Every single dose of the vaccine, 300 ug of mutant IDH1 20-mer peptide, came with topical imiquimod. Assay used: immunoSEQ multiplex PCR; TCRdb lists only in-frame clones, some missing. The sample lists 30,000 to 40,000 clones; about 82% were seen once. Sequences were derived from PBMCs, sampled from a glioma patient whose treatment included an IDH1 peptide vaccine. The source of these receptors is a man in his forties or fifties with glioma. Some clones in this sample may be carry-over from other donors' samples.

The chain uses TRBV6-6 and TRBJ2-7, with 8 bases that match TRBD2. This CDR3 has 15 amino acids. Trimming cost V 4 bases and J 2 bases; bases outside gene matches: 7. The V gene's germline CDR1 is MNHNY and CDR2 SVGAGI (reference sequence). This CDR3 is CASSSTSGDTYEQYF. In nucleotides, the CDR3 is TGTGCCAGCAGTTCCACTAGCGGAGATACCTACGAGCAGTACTTC.

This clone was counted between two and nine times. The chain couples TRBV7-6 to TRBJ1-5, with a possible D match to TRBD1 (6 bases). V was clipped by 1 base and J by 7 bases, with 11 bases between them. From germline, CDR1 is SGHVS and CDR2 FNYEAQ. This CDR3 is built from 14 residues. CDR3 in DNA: TGTGCCAGCAGCTTAGGCGGGACAAACCAGCCCCAGCATTTT. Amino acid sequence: CASSLGGTNQPQHF. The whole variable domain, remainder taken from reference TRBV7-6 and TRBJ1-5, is GAGVSQSPRYKVTKRGQDVALRCDPISGHVSLYWYRQALGQGPEFLTYFNYEAQQDKSGLPNDRFSAERPEGSISTLTIQRTEQRDSAMYRCASSLGGTNQPQHFGDGTRLSIL.

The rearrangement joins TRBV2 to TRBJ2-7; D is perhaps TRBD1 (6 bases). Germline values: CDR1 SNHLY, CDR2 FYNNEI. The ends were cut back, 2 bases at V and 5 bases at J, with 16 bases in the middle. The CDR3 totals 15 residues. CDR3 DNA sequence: TGTGCCAGCAGTGAAAATGGGCTTTCAGGGGACGAGCAGTACTTC. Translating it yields CASSENGLSGDEQYF.

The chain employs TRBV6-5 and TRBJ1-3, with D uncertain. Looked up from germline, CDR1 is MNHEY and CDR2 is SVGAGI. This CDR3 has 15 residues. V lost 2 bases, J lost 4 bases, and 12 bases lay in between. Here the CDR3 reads CASSYEGLSGNTIYF. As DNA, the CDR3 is TGTGCCAGCAGTTACGAGGGTTTATCCGGAAACACCATATATTTT.

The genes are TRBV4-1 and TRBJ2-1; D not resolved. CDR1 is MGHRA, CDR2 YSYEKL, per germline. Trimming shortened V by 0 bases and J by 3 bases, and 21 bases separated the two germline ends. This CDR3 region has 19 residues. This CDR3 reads CASSQDAPPGAANYNEQFF. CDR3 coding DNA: TGCGCCAGCAGCCAAGATGCCCCTCCGGGCGCGGCAAACTACAATGAGCAGTTCTTC.

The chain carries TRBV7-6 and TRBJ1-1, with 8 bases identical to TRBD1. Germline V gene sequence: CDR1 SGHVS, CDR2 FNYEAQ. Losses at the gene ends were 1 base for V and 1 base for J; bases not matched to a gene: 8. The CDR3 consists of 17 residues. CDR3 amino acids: CASSLVPPGTGNTEAFF. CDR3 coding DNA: TGTGCCAGCAGCTTAGTACCCCCGGGGACAGGGAACACTGAAGCTTTCTTT.

This CDR3 is CASSVTMGTSVETQYF. CDR3 coding DNA: TGTGCCAGCAGCGTAACAATGGGGACTAGCGTGGAGACCCAGTACTTC. This chain uses TRBV9 with TRBJ2-5; 10 bases align to TRBD2. With V trimmed by 1 base and J by 5 bases, 8 bases remained unmatched. CDR3 size: 16 residues. In germline, CDR1 is SGDLS, CDR2 YYNGEE.

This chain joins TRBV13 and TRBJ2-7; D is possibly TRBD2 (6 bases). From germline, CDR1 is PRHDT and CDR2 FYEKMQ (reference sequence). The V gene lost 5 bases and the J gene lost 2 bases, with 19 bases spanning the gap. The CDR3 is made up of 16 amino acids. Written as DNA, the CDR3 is TGTGCCAGCAGCCTCACAGGACTACCCAGTACCTACGAGCAGTACTTC. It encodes CASSLTGLPSTYEQYF.

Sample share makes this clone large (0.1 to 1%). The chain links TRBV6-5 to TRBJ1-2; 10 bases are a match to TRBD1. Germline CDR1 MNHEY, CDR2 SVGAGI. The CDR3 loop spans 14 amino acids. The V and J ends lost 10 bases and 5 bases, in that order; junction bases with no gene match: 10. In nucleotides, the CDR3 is TGTGCCACCTTAGTGACAGGGGGCGGGTATGGCTACACCTTC. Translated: CATLVTGGGYGYTF.

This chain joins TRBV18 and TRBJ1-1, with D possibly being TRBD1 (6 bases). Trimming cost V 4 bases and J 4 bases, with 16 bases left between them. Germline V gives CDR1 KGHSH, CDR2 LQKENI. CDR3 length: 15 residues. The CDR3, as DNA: TGTGCCAGCTCACGGGAACAGGGTGTGGGCACTGAAGCTTTCTTT. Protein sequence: CASSREQGVGTEAFF.

The CDR3 nucleotides read TGTGCCAGCAGCCCGAATTTGGCAGATACGCAGTATTTT. Residues: CASSPNLADTQYF. V and J are TRBV7-2 and TRBJ2-3; no clear D. The CDR3 is 13 amino acids. Germline assignment: CDR1 SGHTA and CDR2 FQGNSA. V lost 5 bases and J 4 bases, leaving 10 bases between the germline ends.

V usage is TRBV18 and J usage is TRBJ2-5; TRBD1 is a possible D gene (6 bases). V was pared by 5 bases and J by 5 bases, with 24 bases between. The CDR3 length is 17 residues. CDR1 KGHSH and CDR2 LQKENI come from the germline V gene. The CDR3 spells CASSASQGMGARETQYF. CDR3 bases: TGTGCCAGCTCAGCCTCACAGGGAATGGGGGCAAGGGAGACCCAGTACTTC.

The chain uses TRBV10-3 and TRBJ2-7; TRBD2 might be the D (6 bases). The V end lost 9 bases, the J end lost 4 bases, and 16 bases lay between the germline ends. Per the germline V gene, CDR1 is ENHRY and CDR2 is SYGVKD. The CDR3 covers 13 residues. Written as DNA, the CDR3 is TGTGCCATTTTATCCCCCGGGACTTACGAGCAGTACTTC. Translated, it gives CAILSPGTYEQYF.

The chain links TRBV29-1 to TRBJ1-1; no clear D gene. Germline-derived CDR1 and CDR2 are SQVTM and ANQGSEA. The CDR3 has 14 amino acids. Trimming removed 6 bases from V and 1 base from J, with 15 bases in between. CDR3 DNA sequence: TGCAGCGTGAGGGCGAACATCGAGAACACTGAAGCTTTCTTT. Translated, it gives CSVRANIENTEAFF.

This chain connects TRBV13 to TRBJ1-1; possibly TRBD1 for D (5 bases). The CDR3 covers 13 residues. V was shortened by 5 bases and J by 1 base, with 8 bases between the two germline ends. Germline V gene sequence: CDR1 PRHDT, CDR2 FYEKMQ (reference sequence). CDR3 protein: CASSQGENTEAFF. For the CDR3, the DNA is TGTGCCAGCAGCCAAGGGGAGAACACTGAAGCTTTCTTT.

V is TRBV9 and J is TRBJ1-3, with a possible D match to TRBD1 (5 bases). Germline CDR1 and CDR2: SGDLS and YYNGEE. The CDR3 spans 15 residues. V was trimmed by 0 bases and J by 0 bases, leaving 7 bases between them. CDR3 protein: CASSVGGGSGNTIYF. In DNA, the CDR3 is TGTGCCAGCAGCGTAGGGGGGGGCTCTGGAAACACCATATATTTT.

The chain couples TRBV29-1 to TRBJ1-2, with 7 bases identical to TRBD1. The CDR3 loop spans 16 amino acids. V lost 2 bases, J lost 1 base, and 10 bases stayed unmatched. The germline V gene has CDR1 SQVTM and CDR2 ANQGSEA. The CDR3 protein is CSVEKPPTGNNYGYTF. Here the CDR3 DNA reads TGCAGCGTTGAAAAGCCCCCGACAGGGAATAACTATGGCTACACCTTC.

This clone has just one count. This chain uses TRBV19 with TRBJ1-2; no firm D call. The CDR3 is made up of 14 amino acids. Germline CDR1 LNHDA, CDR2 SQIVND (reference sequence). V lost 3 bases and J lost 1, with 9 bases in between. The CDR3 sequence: CASSIQTDNYGYTF. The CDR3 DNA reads TGTGCCAGTAGTATTCAGACGGATAACTATGGCTACACCTTC.

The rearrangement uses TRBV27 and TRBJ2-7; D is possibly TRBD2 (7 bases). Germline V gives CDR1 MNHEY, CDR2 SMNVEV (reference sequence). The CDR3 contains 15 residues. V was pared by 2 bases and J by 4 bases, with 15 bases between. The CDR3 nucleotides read TGTGCCAGCAGTTTACAGCCGGGGGGCGCATACGAGCAGTACTTC. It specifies CASSLQPGGAYEQYF.

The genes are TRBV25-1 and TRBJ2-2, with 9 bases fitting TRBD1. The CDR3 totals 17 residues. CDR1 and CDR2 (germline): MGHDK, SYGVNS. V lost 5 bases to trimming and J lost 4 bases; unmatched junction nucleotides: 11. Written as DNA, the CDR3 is TGTGCCAGCAGTACACCCCCGGGACAGGGCTCCACCGGGGAGCTGTTTTTT. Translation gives CASSTPPGQGSTGELFF.

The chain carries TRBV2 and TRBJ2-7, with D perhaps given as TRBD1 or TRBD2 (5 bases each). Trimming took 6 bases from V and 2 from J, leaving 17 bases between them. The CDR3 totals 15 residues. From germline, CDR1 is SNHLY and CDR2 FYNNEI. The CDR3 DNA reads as TGTGCCAGCAGCATAACTGGGGGTGGGCCCTACGAGCAGTACTTC. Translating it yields CASSITGGGPYEQYF.

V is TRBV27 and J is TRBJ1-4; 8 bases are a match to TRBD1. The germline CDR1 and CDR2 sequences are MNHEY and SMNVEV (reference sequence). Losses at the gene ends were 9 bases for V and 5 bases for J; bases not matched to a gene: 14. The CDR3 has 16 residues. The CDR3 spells CASYPTRRTGNEKLFF. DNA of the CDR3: TGTGCCAGTTACCCTACCCGGAGGACAGGGAATGAAAAACTGTTTTTT.

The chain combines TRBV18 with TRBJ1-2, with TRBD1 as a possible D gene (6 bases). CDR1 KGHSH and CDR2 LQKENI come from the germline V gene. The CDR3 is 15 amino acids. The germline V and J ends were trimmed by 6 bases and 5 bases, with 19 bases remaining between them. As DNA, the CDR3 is TGTGCCAGCTCGCCCGGACAGTATGACTCGTATGGCTACACCTTC. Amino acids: CASSPGQYDSYGYTF.

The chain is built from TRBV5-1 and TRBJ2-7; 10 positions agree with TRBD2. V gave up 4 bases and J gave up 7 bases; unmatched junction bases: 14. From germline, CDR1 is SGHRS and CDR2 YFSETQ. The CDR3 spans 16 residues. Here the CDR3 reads CASSIAQLAGAGEQYF. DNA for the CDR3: TGCGCCAGCAGCATTGCCCAGCTAGCGGGGGCGGGGGAGCAGTACTTC. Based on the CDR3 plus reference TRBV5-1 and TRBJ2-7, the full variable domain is KAGVTQTPRYLIKTRGQQVTLSCSPISGHRSVSWYQQTPGQGLQFLFEYFSETQRNKGNFPGRFSGRQFSNSRSEMNVSTLELGDSALYLCASSIAQLAGAGEQYFGPGTRLTVT.

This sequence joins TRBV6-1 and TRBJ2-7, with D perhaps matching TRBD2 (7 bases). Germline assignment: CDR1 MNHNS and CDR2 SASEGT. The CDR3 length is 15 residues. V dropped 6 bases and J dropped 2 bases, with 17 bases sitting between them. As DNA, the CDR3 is TGTGCCAGCAGCGGGGGGCGTACTCTGACCTACGAGCAGTACTTC. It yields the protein CASSGGRTLTYEQYF.

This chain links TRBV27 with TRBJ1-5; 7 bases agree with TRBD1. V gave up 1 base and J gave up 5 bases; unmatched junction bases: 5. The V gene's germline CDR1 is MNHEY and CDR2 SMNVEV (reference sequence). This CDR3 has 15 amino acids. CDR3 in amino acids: CASSLWAGGHQPQHF. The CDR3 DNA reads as TGTGCCAGCAGTTTATGGGCAGGGGGGCATCAGCCCCAGCATTTT.

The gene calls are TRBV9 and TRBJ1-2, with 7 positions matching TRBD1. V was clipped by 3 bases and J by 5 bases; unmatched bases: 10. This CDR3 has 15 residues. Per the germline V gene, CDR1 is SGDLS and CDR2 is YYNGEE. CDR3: CASSGEQGTGYGYTF. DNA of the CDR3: TGTGCCAGCAGCGGGGAACAGGGGACTGGGTATGGCTACACCTTC.

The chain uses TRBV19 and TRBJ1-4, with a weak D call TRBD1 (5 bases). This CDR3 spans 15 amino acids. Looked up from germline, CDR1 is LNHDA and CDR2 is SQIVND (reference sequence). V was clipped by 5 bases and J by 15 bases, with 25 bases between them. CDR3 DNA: TGTGCCAGTAGTGACCTCGGGATCCAAAAGATGGGGGTGTTTTTT. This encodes CASSDLGIQKMGVFF.

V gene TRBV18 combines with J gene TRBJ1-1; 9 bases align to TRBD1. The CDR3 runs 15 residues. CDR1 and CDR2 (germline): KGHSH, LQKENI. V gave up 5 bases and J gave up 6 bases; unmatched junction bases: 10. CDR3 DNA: TGTGCCAGCTCAGTCGCCGGGGACAGGGTTGCTGAAGCTTTCTTT. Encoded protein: CASSVAGDRVAEAFF.